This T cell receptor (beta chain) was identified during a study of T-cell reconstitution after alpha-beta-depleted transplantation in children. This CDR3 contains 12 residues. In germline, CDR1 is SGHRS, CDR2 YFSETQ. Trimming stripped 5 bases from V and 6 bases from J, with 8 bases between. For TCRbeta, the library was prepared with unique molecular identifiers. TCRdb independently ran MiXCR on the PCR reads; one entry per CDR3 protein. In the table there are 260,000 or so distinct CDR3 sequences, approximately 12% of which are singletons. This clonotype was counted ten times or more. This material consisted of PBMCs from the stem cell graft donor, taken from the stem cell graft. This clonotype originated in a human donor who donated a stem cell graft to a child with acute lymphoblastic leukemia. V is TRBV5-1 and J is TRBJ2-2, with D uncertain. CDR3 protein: CASSLNAGELFF. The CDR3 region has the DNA TGCGCCAGCAGTCTGAATGCCGGGGAGCTGTTTTTT.